The 26 T cell receptor beta chains below come from one sample, sequenced in a study of cytomegalovirus exposure and HLA in healthy donors. The PCR ran on 60 Vbeta and 13 Jbeta primers. Only in-frame clones appear in the TCRdb table, and some are missing; sequencing was by immunoSEQ multiplex PCR. The data show roughly 100,000 clones, roughly four fifths seen once. Sequencing was carried out using PBMCs. These receptors all come from a male donor in good health and CMV-seropositive.

The CDR3 is CASSLGRTGGLETQYF. The CDR3 nucleotides are TGTGCCAGCAGCTTAGGGAGGACAGGGGGGTTAGAGACCCAGTACTTC. This chain connects TRBV7-7 to TRBJ2-5; 10 bases are a match to TRBD1. V lost 1 base to trimming and J lost 4 bases; unmatched junction nucleotides: 6. Germline CDR1 and CDR2: SSHAT and FNYEAQ (reference sequence). CDR3 size: 16 residues.

This clone was seen a few times. The V and J genes are TRBV28 and TRBJ2-2, with 11 nucleotides matching TRBD2. This CDR3 has 16 residues. The germline V gene encodes CDR1 MDHEN and CDR2 SYDVKM. J gave up 3 bases and V 7 bases, and 7 bases lay outside the gene matches. In DNA, the CDR3 is TGTGCCAGCATAGCCGGGACTAGCGGACACACCGGGGAGCTGTTTTTT. Its translation: CASIAGTSGHTGELFF.

The chain is built from TRBV7-6 and TRBJ1-5; TRBD1 is a possible D gene (6 bases). From germline, CDR1 is SGHVS and CDR2 FNYEAQ. V was cut by 5 bases and J by 3 bases, with 17 bases left in between. The CDR3 sequence is 16 residues long. The CDR3 region is CASSLEGGNSNQPQHF. CDR3 nucleotides: TGTGCCAGCAGCCTCGAGGGGGGGAATTCCAATCAGCCCCAGCATTTT.

V gene TRBV28 combines with J gene TRBJ1-5, with TRBD1 as a possible D gene (6 bases). CDR1 and CDR2 from the germline V gene are MDHEN and SYDVKM. V was trimmed by 6 bases and J by 3 bases, leaving 12 bases between them. The CDR3 extends over 14 amino acids. The CDR3 DNA is TGTGCCAGCAGCCAAACAGGGACCAATCAGCCCCAGCATTTT. This gives the protein CASSQTGTNQPQHF. Together with reference TRBV28 and TRBJ1-5, the CDR3 gives the full variable domain: DVKVTQSSRYLVKRTGEKVFLECVQDMDHENMFWYRQDPGLGLRLIYFSYDVKMKEKGDIPEGYSVSREKKERFSLILESASTNQTSMYLCASSQTGTNQPQHFGDGTRLSIL.

This clone has more than one count but fewer than ten. J is TRBJ2-1 and V is TRBV4-2; D is unclear. V was cut by 0 bases and J by 0 bases, with 9 bases left in between. The CDR3 loop spans 16 amino acids. Per the germline V gene, CDR1 is LGHNA and CDR2 is YNFKEQ. CDR3 sequence reads: CASSQDWALSYNEQFF. For the CDR3, the DNA is TGTGCCAGCAGCCAAGATTGGGCTCTCTCCTACAATGAGCAGTTCTTC.

This clone was found a few times. This chain joins TRBV9 and TRBJ2-5, with 8 bases lining up with TRBD1. Germline V lookup: CDR1 SGDLS, CDR2 YYNGEE. V shed 4 bases and J 2 bases; nucleotides not matched to a gene: 10. The CDR3 covers 16 residues. As DNA, the CDR3 is TGTGCCAGCAGCAGACGACAGGGGCGAGGGCAAGAGACCCAGTACTTC. It codes for CASSRRQGRGQETQYF.

The chain couples TRBV4-1 to TRBJ1-5; a possible D gene is TRBD1 (6 bases). CDR1 and CDR2 (germline): MGHRA, YSYEKL. V shed 3 bases and J shed 0 bases, with 15 bases lying between them. The CDR3 runs 17 residues. The DNA for the CDR3 is TGCGCCAGCAGCCATACAACGAGACAGGATAGCAATCAGCCCCAGCATTTT. It is translated as CASSHTTRQDSNQPQHF.

This clone was recorded only once. V usage is TRBV21-1 and J usage is TRBJ1-5; TRBD1, the table's D call, lacks a check against the DNA. TRBV21-1 is a pseudogene locus. This CDR3 region has 18 residues. CDR3 DNA: TGTGCCAGCAGCAAGTCGACCCGACAGGATGAGTTTAGTCAGCCCCAGCATTTT. Protein: CASSKSTRQDEFSQPQHF.

This clone appeared once. The gene calls are TRBV5-1 and TRBJ2-5; 8 bases are shared with TRBD1. The CDR3 has 16 residues. The V gene's germline CDR1 is SGHRS and CDR2 YFSETQ. V dropped 7 bases and J dropped 2; count of bases not matched to a gene: 13. The CDR3: CASSRGSGTGQETQYF. For the CDR3, the DNA is TGCGCCAGCTCCCGGGGGAGTGGGACAGGACAAGAGACCCAGTACTTC. Looking up the rest from reference TRBV5-1 and TRBJ2-5 gives the full variable domain: KAGVTQTPRYLIKTRGQQVTLSCSPISGHRSVSWYQQTPGQGLQFLFEYFSETQRNKGNFPGRFSGRQFSNSRSEMNVSTLELGDSALYLCASSRGSGTGQETQYFGPGTRLLVL.

V usage is TRBV6-5 and J usage is TRBJ2-2; D perhaps matches TRBD1 (5 bases). Germline assignment: CDR1 MNHEY and CDR2 SVGAGI. The CDR3 has 15 residues. Trimming took 6 bases from V and 2 from J, leaving 13 bases between them. In DNA form, the CDR3 reads TGTGCCAGCAGCTCAGGGATTCTAAACACCGGGGAGCTGTTTTTT. As protein: CASSSGILNTGELFF.

This chain joins TRBV6-6 and TRBJ2-7; 11 bases agree with TRBD1. Germline assignment: CDR1 MNHNY and CDR2 SVGAGI (reference sequence). The CDR3 is 14 amino acids. V dropped 2 bases and J dropped 10; count of bases not matched to a gene: 7. This CDR3 is CASSYLRTGGNQYF. The CDR3 nucleotides read TGTGCCAGCAGTTACCTTCGGACAGGGGGCAATCAGTACTTC.

The genes are TRBV5-6 and TRBJ1-5; D gene unclear. Germline V CDR1 and CDR2: SGHDT, YYEEEE. The CDR3 is 14 amino acids. Trimming left V 3 bases short and J 8 bases short, with 15 bases between. CDR3 sequence reads: CASSSTTIIEPQHF. DNA of the CDR3: TGTGCCAGCAGCTCGACGACAATAATTGAGCCCCAGCATTTT.

The chain uses TRBV5-5 and TRBJ1-2; D possibly corresponds to TRBD1 (5 bases). The V gene's germline CDR1 is SGHKS and CDR2 YYEKEE (reference sequence). CDR3 length: 16 residues. V lost 4 bases and J 2 bases, leaving 18 bases between the germline ends. The CDR3 nucleotides are TGTGCCAGCAGCCTAAGCTCGAAGCCAGGGAACTATGGCTACACCTTC. Translating gives CASSLSSKPGNYGYTF.

V gene TRBV5-6 combines with J gene TRBJ2-6, with D possibly being TRBD2 (5 bases). V was cut by 6 bases and J by 4 bases, with 23 bases left in between. The length of the CDR3 is 18 residues. In germline, CDR1 is SGHDT, CDR2 YYEEEE. CDR3 DNA: TGTGCCAGCAACAATGGGTTTAGAGGGATGTACGGGGCCAACGTCCTGACTTTC. Its protein product is CASNNGFRGMYGANVLTF.

This sequence joins TRBV5-1 and TRBJ2-1, with 9 positions matching TRBD2. V gave up 4 bases and J gave up 8 bases; unmatched junction bases: 10. The CDR3 is 15 residues long. Germline V gives CDR1 SGHRS, CDR2 YFSETQ. The CDR3 nucleotides read TGCGCCAGCAGCATGATAGCGGGAGCCTTCGATGAGCAGTTCTTC. It encodes CASSMIAGAFDEQFF. Full variable domain (outside the CDR3, taken from reference TRBV5-1 and TRBJ2-1): KAGVTQTPRYLIKTRGQQVTLSCSPISGHRSVSWYQQTPGQGLQFLFEYFSETQRNKGNFPGRFSGRQFSNSRSEMNVSTLELGDSALYLCASSMIAGAFDEQFFGPGTRLTVL.

This chain connects TRBV27 to TRBJ2-7; the match to TRBD2 covers 9 bases. CDR1 and CDR2 (germline): MNHEY, SMNVEV (reference sequence). This CDR3 region has 14 residues. The V segment lost 6 bases and the J segment 4 bases; nucleotides outside the gene matches: 7. Written as DNA, the CDR3 is TGTGCCAGCAGGGCTAGCGGGGTACCTTACGAGCAGTACTTC. This codes for CASRASGVPYEQYF.

This chain uses TRBV30 with TRBJ1-5; 10 bases fit TRBD1. V lost 1 base, J lost 3 bases, and 3 bases stayed unmatched. Germline V lookup: CDR1 GTSNPN, CDR2 SVGIG (reference sequence). This CDR3 spans 15 amino acids. The CDR3 reads CAWSGGQGNNQPQHF. CDR3 bases: TGTGCCTGGAGTGGGGGACAGGGGAACAATCAGCCCCAGCATTTT.

CDR3 residues: CASSLDLAGANTQYF. As DNA, the CDR3 is TGTGCCAGCAGCTTAGATCTAGCGGGAGCCAATACGCAGTATTTT. The J gene is TRBJ2-3, the V gene TRBV7-6; TRBD2 agrees at 10 bases. This CDR3 is 15 amino acids long. Germline CDR1 is SGHVS and CDR2 is FNYEAQ. J gave up 7 bases and V 1 base, and 5 bases lay outside the gene matches. Combining the CDR3 with reference TRBV7-6 and TRBJ2-3 gives the whole variable domain GAGVSQSPRYKVTKRGQDVALRCDPISGHVSLYWYRQALGQGPEFLTYFNYEAQQDKSGLPNDRFSAERPEGSISTLTIQRTEQRDSAMYRCASSLDLAGANTQYFGPGTRLTVL.

The V and J genes are TRBV5-5 and TRBJ2-1; 10 bases align to TRBD2. The J segment lost 7 bases and the V segment lost 2 bases, leaving 6 bases of the junction unmatched. This CDR3 region has 15 residues. Germline V gene data show CDR1 as SGHKS and CDR2 as YYEKEE (reference sequence). This chain's CDR3 is CASSLGLAAPNEQFF. DNA of the CDR3: TGTGCCAGCAGCTTAGGACTAGCGGCACCAAATGAGCAGTTCTTC.

This clone appeared once. Here the CDR3 reads CASSLAAASSYEQYF. The CDR3 nucleotides are TGTGCCAGCAGCTTAGCGGCGGCCAGCTCCTACGAGCAGTACTTC. This sequence joins TRBV11-2 and TRBJ2-7; no definite D call. The CDR3 runs 15 residues. V was trimmed by 1 base and J by 0 bases, leaving 10 bases between them. Germline CDR1 is SGHAT and CDR2 is FQNNGV.

Only one count was recorded for this clone. The V gene is TRBV27, the J gene TRBJ1-3; D ambiguous. With 0 bases removed from V and 5 bases from J, the gap between germline ends came to 5 bases. Germline lookup yields CDR1 MNHEY and CDR2 SMNVEV (reference sequence). The CDR3 contains 13 residues. Here the CDR3 reads CASSLSARNTIYF. The CDR3 DNA follows: TGTGCCAGCAGTTTATCAGCCAGAAACACCATATATTTT.

J is TRBJ1-6 and V is TRBV7-8; D is uncertain. Germline values: CDR1 SGHVS, CDR2 FQNEAQ. V dropped 0 bases and J dropped 0 bases, with 6 bases sitting between them. The CDR3 totals 16 residues. The CDR3 region has the DNA TGTGCCAGCAGCTTAGCGGCCAGCTCCTATAATTCACCCCTCCACTTT. Translating it yields CASSLAASSYNSPLHF.

This clone appeared a single time. This chain joins TRBV29-1 and TRBJ1-4; 7 positions match TRBD1. Germline CDR1 and CDR2: SQVTM and ANQGSEA. V lost 5 bases, J lost 8 bases, and 8 bases stayed unmatched. This CDR3 is built from 13 residues. CDR3 protein: CSVSRGREEKLFF. DNA of the CDR3: TGCAGCGTTTCGAGGGGGCGCGAGGAAAAACTGTTTTTT.

The V gene is TRBV18, the J gene TRBJ2-7, with a tentative D call TRBD2 (5 bases). The CDR3 extends over 13 amino acids. Germline CDR1 reads KGHSH; CDR2 reads LQKENI. The germline V and J ends were trimmed by 1 base and 6 bases, with 10 bases remaining between them. CDR3 sequence: CASSPREGPEQYF. As DNA, the CDR3 is TGTGCCAGCTCACCACGAGAGGGCCCCGAGCAGTACTTC.

The chain carries TRBV14 and TRBJ2-7, with D maybe TRBD2 (6 bases). Germline lookup yields CDR1 SGHDN and CDR2 FVKESK. This CDR3 is 12 amino acids long. V gave up 8 bases and J gave up 5 bases, with 13 bases separating them. The DNA of the CDR3 is TGTGCCAGCCCCCAGGAGGGGAACGAGCAGTACTTC. Amino acid sequence: CASPQEGNEQYF.

V usage is TRBV14 and J usage is TRBJ2-2; TRBD2 agrees at 8 bases. There are 16 residues in the CDR3. Germline V gene lookup returns CDR1 SGHDN and CDR2 FVKESK. The V gene end was trimmed by 0 bases and the J gene end by 7 bases; junction bases not matched to a gene: 7. The CDR3 sequence is CASSQEPGLGFGELFF. In DNA form, the CDR3 reads TGTGCCAGCAGCCAAGAACCGGGACTAGGATTCGGGGAGCTGTTTTTT.